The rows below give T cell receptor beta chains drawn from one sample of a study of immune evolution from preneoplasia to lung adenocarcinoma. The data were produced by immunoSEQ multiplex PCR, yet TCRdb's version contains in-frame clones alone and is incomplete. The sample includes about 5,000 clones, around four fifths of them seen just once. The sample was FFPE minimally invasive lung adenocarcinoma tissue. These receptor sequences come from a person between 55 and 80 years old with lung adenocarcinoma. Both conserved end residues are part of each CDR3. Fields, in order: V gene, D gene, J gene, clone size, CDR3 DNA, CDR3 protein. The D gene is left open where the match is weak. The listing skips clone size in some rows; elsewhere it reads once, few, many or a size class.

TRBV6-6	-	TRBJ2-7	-	TGTGCCAGCAGTTACTCACCCCCTTCGCCCACTTACGAGCAGTACTTC	CASSYSPPSPTYEQYF
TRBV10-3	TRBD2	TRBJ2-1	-	TGTGCCATCAGTGAAGGGACTAGCGGATTTTACAATGAGCAGTTCTTC	CAISEGTSGFYNEQFF
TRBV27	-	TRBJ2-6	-	TGTGCCAGCAGTTCCCGAGCTGGGGCCAACGTCCTGACTTTC	CASSSRAGANVLTF
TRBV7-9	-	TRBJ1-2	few	TGTGCCAGCAGCTTCTCAGGGGCCAACTATGGCTACACCTTC	CASSFSGANYGYTF
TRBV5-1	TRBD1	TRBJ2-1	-	TGCGCCAGCAGCTTGGTCCCCACAGGGGCGAACTACAATGAGCAGTTCTTC	CASSLVPTGANYNEQFF
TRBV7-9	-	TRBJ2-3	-	TGTGCCAGCAGCTTATATAATACCGGCACAGATACGCAGTATTTT	CASSLYNTGTDTQYF
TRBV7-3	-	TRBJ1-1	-	TGTGCCAGCAGCTTCGCAGGGAGCGATACTGAAGCTTTCTTT	CASSFAGSDTEAFF
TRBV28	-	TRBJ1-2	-	TGTGCCAGCAGTTTGCAGGGTCTAGGCTACACCTTC	CASSLQGLGYTF
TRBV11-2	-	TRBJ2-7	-	TGTGCCAGCAGCCCACTGGCCTACGAGCAGTACTTC	CASSPLAYEQYF
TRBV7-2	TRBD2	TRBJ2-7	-	TGTGCCAGCAGCTTAGCTAGCGGGAGTATCTACGAGCAGTACTTC	CASSLASGSIYEQYF
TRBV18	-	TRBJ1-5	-	TGTGCCAGCTCACCACTGAAAGGGGCGAACCTGGATCAGCCCCAGCATTTT	CASSPLKGANLDQPQHF
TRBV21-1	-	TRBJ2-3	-	TGTGCCAGCAGCAAACCGCGCACAGATACGCAGTATTTT	CASSKPRTDTQYF
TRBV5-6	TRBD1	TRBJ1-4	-	TGTGCCAGCAGCCCGGACAGGGGGCACGAAAAACTGTTTTTT	CASSPDRGHEKLFF
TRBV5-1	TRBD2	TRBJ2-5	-	TGCGCCAGCTTGGTAGCGGGGGGGCCCGAGGAGACCCAGTACTTC	CASLVAGGPEETQYF
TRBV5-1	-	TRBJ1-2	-	TGCGCCAGCAGCTTCCTTTTACAGGGAGGGGTGGACTATGGCTACACCTTC	CASSFLLQGGVDYGYTF
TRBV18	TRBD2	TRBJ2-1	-	TGTGCCAGCTCACCCGGGACTAGCGGGAGTTGGGAGCAGTTCTTC	CASSPGTSGSWEQFF
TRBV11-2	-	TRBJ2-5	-	TGTGCCAGCAGCAGCTGGCAGGGAAACCAAGAGACCCAGTACTTC	CASSSWQGNQETQYF
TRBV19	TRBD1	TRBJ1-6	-	TGTGCCAGTAGCGGACAGGGGGGATCCTATAATTCACCCCTCCACTTT	CASSGQGGSYNSPLHF
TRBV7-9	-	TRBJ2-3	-	TGTGCCAGCAGATGGAGGGGAGGAGGCACAGATACGCAGTATTTT	CASRWRGGGTDTQYF
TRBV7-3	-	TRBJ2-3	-	TGTGCCAGCAGCTTAATAAACGGGAACACAGATACGCAGTATTTT	CASSLINGNTDTQYF
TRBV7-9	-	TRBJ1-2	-	TGTGCCAGCAGCTTAGTTCGGAGCACGGTGTCCTATGGCTACACCTTC	CASSLVRSTVSYGYTF
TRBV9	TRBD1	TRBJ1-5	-	TGTGCCAGCAGCGCGGGACAGCACAATCAGCCCCAGCATTTT	CASSAGQHNQPQHF
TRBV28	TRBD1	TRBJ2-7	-	TGTGCCAGCAGCACAAGGGGGCTTAGCCACTACGAGCAGTACTTC	CASSTRGLSHYEQYF
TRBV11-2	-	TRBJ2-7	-	TGTGCCAGCAGCCGACCTGGCGGGGCCTACGAGCAGTACTTC	CASSRPGGAYEQYF